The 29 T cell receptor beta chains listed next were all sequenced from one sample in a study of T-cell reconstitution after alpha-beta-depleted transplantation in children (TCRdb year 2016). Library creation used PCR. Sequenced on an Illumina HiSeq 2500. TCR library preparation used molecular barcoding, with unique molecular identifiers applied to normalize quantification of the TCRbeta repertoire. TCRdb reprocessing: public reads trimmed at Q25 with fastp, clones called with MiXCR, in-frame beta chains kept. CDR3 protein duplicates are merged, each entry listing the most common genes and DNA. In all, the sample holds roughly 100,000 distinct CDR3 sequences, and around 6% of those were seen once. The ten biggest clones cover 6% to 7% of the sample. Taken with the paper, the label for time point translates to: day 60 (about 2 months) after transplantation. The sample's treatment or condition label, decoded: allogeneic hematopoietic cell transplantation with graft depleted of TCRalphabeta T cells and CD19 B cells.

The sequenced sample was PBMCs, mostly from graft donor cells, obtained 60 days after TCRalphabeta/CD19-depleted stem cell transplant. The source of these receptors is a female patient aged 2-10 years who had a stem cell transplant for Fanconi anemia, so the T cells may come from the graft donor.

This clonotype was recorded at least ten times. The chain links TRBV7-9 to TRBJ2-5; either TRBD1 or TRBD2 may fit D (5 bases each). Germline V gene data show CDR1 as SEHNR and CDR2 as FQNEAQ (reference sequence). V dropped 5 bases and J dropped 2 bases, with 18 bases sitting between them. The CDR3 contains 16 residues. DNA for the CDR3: TGTGCCAGCAGCATGACGGGACGATTGGGGCAAGAGACCCAGTACTTC. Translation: CASSMTGRLGQETQYF.

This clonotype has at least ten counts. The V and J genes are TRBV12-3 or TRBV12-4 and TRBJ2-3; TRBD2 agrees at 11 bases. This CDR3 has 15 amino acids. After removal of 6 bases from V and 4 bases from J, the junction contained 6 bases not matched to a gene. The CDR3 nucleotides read TGTGCCAGCAGATTTAGCGGGGGGGCCGCAGATACGCAGTATTTT. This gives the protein CASRFSGGAADTQYF.

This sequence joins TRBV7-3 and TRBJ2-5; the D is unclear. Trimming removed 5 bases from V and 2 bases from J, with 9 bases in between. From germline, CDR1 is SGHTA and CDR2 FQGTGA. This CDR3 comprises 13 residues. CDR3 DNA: TGTGCCAGCAGCCCAACCCGACAAGAGACCCAGTACTTC. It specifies CASSPTRQETQYF.

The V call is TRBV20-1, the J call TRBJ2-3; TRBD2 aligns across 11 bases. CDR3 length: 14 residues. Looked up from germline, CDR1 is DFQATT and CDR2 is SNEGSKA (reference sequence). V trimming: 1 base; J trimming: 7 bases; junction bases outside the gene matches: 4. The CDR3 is CSARGLAGGNTQYF. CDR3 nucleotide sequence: TGCAGTGCTAGAGGGCTAGCGGGAGGAAATACGCAGTATTTT.

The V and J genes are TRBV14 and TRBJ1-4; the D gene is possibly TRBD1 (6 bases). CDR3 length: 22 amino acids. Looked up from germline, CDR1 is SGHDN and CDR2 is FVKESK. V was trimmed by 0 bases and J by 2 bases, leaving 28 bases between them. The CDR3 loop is CASSQEGGETRTGASTNEKLFF. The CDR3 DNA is TGTGCCAGCAGCCAAGAGGGAGGGGAGACTCGGACGGGGGCGTCGACTAATGAAAAACTGTTTTTT.

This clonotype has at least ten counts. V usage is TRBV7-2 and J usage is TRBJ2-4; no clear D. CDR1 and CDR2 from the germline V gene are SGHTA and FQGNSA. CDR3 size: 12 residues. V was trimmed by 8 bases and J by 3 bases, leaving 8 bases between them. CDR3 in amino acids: CASGSFKNIQYF. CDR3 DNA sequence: TGTGCCAGCGGTAGCTTCAAAAACATTCAGTACTTC.

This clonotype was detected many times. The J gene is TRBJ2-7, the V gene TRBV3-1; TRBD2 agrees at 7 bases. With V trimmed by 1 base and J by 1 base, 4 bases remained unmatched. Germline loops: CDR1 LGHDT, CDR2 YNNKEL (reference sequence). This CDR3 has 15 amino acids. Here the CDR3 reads CASSQVWEGSYEQYF. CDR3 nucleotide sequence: TGTGCCAGCAGCCAAGTGTGGGAGGGATCCTACGAGCAGTACTTC.

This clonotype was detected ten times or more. CDR3 region: CSARPPGLAIGGELFF. For the CDR3, the DNA is TGCAGTGCTCGCCCCCCGGGACTAGCGATAGGCGGGGAGCTGTTTTTT. The V gene is TRBV20-1, the J gene TRBJ2-2, with 10 bases that match TRBD2. The CDR3 consists of 16 residues. Trimming took 5 bases from V and 7 from J; bases not matched to a gene: 13. Germline V CDR1 and CDR2: DFQATT, SNEGSKA (reference sequence).

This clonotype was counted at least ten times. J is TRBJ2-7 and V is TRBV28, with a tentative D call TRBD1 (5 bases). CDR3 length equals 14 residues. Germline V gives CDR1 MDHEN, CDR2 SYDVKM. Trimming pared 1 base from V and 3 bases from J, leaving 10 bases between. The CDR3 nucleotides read TGTGCCAGCAGTTTATTCACAGGTAGCTACGAGCAGTACTTC. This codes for CASSLFTGSYEQYF.

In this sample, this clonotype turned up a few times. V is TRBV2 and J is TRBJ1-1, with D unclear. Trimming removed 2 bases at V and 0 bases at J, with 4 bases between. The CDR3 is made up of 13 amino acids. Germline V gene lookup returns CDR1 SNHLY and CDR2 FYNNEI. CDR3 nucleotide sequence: TGTGCCAGCAGTGAATCGGTGAACACTGAAGCTTTCTTT. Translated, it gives CASSESVNTEAFF.

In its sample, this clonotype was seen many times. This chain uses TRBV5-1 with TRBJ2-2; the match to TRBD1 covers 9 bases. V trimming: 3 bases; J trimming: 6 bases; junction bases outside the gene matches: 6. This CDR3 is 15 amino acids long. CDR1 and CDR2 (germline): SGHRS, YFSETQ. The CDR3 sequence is CASSSLNRGPGELFF. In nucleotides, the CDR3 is TGCGCCAGCAGCTCTTTAAACAGGGGGCCCGGGGAGCTGTTTTTT.

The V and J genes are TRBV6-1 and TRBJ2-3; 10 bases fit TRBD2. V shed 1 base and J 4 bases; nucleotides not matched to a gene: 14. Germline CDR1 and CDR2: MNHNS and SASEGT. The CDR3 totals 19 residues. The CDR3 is CASSEVGRLAGVLADTQYF. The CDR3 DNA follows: TGTGCCAGCAGTGAAGTGGGTCGGCTAGCGGGAGTTTTGGCAGATACGCAGTATTTT.

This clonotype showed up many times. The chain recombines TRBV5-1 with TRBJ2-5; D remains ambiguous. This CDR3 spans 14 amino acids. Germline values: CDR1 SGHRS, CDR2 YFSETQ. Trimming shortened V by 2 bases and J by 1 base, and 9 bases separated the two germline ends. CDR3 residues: CASSFGRLQETQYF. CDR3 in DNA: TGCGCCAGCAGCTTCGGTAGACTCCAAGAGACCCAGTACTTC.

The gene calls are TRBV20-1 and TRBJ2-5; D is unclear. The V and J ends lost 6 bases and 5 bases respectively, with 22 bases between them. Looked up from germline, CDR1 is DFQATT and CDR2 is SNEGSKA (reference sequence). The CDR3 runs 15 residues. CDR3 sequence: CSAGNPQGLGETQYF. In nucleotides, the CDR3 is TGCAGTGCAGGAAACCCCCAAGGGCTGGGCGAGACCCAGTACTTC.

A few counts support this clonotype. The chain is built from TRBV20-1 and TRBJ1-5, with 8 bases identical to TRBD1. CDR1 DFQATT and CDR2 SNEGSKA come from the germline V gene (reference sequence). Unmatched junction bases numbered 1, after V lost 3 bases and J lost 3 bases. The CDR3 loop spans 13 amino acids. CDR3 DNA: TGCAGTGCTAGGGGACAGGACAATCAGCCCCAGCATTTT. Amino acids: CSARGQDNQPQHF.

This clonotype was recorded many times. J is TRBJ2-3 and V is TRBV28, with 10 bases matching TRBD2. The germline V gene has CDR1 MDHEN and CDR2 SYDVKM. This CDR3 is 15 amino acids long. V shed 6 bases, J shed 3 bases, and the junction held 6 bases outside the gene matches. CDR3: CASSESGGATDTQYF. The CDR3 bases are TGTGCCAGCAGCGAAAGCGGGGGGGCGACAGATACGCAGTATTTT.

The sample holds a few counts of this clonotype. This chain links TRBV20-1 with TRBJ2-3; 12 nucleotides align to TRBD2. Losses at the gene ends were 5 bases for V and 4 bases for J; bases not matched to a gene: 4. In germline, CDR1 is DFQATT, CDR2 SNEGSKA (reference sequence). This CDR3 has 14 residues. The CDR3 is CSASPSGGADTQYF. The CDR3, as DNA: TGCAGTGCTTCCCCTAGCGGGGGGGCAGATACGCAGTATTTT.

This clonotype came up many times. Written as DNA, the CDR3 is TGTGCCAGCAGACCCTCTTGGCGAAACACCGGGGAGCTGTTTTTT. Protein sequence: CASRPSWRNTGELFF. This chain connects TRBV27 to TRBJ2-2; no clear D. Germline lookup yields CDR1 MNHEY and CDR2 SMNVEV (reference sequence). Trimming pared 6 bases from V and 2 bases from J, leaving 13 bases between. This CDR3 spans 15 amino acids.

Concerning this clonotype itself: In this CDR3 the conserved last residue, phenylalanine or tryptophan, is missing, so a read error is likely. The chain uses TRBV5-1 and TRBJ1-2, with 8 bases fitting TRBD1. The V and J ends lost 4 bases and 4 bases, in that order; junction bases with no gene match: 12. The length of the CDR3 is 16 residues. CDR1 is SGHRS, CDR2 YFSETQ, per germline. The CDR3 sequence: CASSVGAGTGLYGYTC. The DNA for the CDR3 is TGCGCCAGCAGCGTTGGAGCCGGGACAGGCCTCTATGGCTACACCTGC.

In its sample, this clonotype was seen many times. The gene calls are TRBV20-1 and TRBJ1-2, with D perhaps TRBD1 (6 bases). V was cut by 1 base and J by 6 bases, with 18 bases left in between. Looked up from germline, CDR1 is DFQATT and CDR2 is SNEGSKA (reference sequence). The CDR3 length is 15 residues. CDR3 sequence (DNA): TGCAGTGCTAGAGTAAATTTCGGCAGGGGCCATGGCTACACCTTC. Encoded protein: CSARVNFGRGHGYTF.

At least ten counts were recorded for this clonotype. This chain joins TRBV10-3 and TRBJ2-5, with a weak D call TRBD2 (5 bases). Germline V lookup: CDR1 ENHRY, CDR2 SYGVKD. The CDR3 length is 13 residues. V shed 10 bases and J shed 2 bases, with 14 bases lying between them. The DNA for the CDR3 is TGTGCCAACCCTGGACTCCGACAAGAGACCCAGTACTTC. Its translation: CANPGLRQETQYF.

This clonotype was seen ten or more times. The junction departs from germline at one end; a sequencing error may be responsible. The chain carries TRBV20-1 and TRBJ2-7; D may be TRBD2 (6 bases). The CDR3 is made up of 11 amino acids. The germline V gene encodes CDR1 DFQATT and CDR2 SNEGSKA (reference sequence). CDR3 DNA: TGCAGTGCTAGGGGTGGCGGGATAGGAAGGTTC. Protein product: CSARGGGIGRF.

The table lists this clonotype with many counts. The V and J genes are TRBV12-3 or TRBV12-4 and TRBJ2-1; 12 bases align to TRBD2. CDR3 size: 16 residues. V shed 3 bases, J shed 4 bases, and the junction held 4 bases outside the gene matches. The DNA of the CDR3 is TGTGCCAGCAGTTTGCGTCTAGCGGGGGGGTACAATGAGCAGTTCTTC. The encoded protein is CASSLRLAGGYNEQFF.

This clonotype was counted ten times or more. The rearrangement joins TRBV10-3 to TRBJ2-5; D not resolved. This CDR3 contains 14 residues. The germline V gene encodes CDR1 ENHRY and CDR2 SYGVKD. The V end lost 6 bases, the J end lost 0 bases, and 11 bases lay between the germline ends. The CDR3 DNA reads TGTGCCATCAGCGTCCCGTCCCACCAAGAGACCCAGTACTTC. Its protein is CAISVPSHQETQYF.

The CDR3 region has the DNA TGTGCCAGCAGCTTTACCCCGACAGGACCACAAGAGACCCAGTACTTC. Residues: CASSFTPTGPQETQYF. The rearrangement links TRBV7-6 to TRBJ2-5; the D gene is possibly TRBD1 (6 bases). Trimming took off 3 bases at V and 2 bases at J, with 16 bases between the two ends. This CDR3 spans 16 amino acids. Looked up from germline, CDR1 is SGHVS and CDR2 is FNYEAQ.

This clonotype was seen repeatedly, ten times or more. CDR3 DNA: TGCAGCGTCGAGGACAGGGGGCGCACACAGCAGTACTTC. This codes for CSVEDRGRTQQYF. The chain joins TRBV29-1 to TRBJ2-7, with 11 positions matching TRBD1. Germline V lookup: CDR1 SQVTM, CDR2 ANQGSEA. The CDR3 runs to 13 residues. V shed 6 bases and J 8 bases; nucleotides not matched to a gene: 9.

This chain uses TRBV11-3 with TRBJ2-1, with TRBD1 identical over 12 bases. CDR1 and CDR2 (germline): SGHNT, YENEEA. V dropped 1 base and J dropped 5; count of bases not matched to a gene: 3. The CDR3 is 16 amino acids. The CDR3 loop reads CASSLGGTGGHNEQFF. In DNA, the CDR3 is TGTGCCAGCAGCTTAGGGGGGACAGGGGGCCACAATGAGCAGTTCTTC. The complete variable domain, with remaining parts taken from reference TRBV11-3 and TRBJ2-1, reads EAGVVQSPRYKIIEKKQPVAFWCNPISGHNTLYWYLQNLGQGPELLIRYENEEAVDDSQLPKDRFSAERLKGVDSTLKIQPAELGDSAVYLCASSLGGTGGHNEQFFGPGTRLTVL.

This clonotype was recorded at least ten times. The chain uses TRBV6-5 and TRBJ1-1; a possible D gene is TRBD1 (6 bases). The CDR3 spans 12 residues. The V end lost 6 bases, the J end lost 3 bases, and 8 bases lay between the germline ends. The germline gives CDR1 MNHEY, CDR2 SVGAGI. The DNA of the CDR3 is TGTGCCAGCAGCTACAGGGACACTGAAGCTTTCTTT. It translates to CASSYRDTEAFF.

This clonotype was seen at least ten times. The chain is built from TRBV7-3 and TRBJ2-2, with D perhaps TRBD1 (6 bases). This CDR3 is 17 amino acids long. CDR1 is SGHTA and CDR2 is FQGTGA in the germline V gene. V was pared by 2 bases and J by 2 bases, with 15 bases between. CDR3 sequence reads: CASSLYATGYNTGELFF. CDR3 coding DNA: TGTGCCAGCAGCTTATATGCAACAGGGTACAACACCGGGGAGCTGTTTTTT.